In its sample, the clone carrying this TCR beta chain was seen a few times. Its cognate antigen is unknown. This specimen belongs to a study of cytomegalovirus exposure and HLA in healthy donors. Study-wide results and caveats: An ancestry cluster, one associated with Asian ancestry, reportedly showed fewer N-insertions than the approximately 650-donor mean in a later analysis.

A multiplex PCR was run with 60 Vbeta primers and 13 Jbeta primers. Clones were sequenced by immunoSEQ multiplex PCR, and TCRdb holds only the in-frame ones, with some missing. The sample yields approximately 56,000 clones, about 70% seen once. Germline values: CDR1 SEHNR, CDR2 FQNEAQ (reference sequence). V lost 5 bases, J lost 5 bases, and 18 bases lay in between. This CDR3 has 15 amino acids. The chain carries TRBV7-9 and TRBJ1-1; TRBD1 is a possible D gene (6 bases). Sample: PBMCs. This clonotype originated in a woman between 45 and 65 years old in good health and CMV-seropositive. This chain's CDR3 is CASSIGSTGRTEAFF. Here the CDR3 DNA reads TGTGCCAGCAGCATCGGATCCACAGGGCGGACTGAAGCTTTCTTT.